The rows below give T cell receptor beta chains drawn from one sample of a study of T cells after yellow fever vaccination. TCRdb re-derived calls from the 5' RACE reads in MiXCR, one entry per CDR3 protein. Here the sample spans 250,000 to 400,000 distinct CDR3 sequences, about 4.5% being singletons. Sequenced here: PBMCs, sampled 15 days after the yellow fever booster vaccination. These receptors originate from a man aged 18 to 35 who received the YFV17D yellow fever vaccine. CDR3s include the opening cysteine and the closing phenylalanine or tryptophan. A D gene is named only where the DNA matches it firmly. Clone size, where shown, is once, few, many, or a class for clones that have expanded.

V	J	size	D	DNA	CDR3
TRBV4-1	TRBJ2-3	many	NA	TGCGCCAGCAGCCAAGATCGACAGGTTACAGATACGCAGTATTTT	CASSQDRQVTDTQYF
TRBV6-5	TRBJ2-5	few	NA	TGTGCCAGCAGTTATAGTACAGAAGGAAAGACCCAGTACTTC	CASSYSTEGKTQYF
TRBV24-1	TRBJ2-5	many	TRBD2	TGTGCCACCAGTGATTTCCGGGGGGTCCAAGAGACCCAGTACTTC	CATSDFRGVQETQYF
TRBV12-3/TRBV12-4	TRBJ2-2	NA	NA	TGTGCCAGCAGTTTCAGGGTCAACACCGGGGAGCTGTTTTTT	CASSFRVNTGELFF
TRBV10-3	TRBJ1-2	few	NA	TGTGCCATCAGTGAGGGACCTAACTATGGCTACACCTTC	CAISEGPNYGYTF
TRBV19	TRBJ2-6	NA	NA	TGTGCCAGCCAGTTACGGCCTACCGTCTCTGGGGCCAACGTCCTGACTTTC	CASQLRPTVSGANVLTF
TRBV5-6	TRBJ1-1	NA	NA	TGTGCCAGCAGCTTGGCCATATATAACACTGAAGCTTTCTTT	CASSLAIYNTEAFF
TRBV7-9	TRBJ1-5	many	TRBD1	TGTGCCAGCAGCTCTGACAGGGTACATAATCAGCCCCAGCATTTT	CASSSDRVHNQPQHF
TRBV30	TRBJ2-7	NA	NA	TGTGCCTGGGCTGTCAAGAAGTTGGTCCACGAGCAGTACTTC	CAWAVKKLVHEQYF
TRBV28	TRBJ2-5	many	NA	TGTGCCAGCAGTCCGAGCGGACCACACCAGTACTTC	CASSPSGPHQYF
TRBV7-8	TRBJ1-1	many	TRBD1	TGTGCCAGCAGCCCCCGGACAGGGTTGCCCACTGAAGCTTTCTTT	CASSPRTGLPTEAFF
TRBV5-1	TRBJ2-3	many	NA	TGCGCCAGCCGTCCAGGGGACACAGATACGCAGTATTTT	CASRPGDTDTQYF
TRBV7-6	TRBJ2-5	many	TRBD1	TGTGCCAGCAGCTTAGGATGGACAGGGGTTCAAGAGACCCAGTACTTC	CASSLGWTGVQETQYF
TRBV11-2	TRBJ2-1	few	NA	TGTGCCAGCAGCTTCAACGGAGAGCAGTTCTTC	CASSFNGEQFF
TRBV6-6	TRBJ1-1	NA	NA	TGTGCCAGCAGTTATCTCACTGAAGCTTTCTTT	CASSYLTEAFF
TRBV7-9	TRBJ1-1	few	NA	TGTGCCAGCAGCTTAGAGTCAGCAACGATGAACACTGAAGCTTTCTTT	CASSLESATMNTEAFF
TRBV5-1	TRBJ2-3	many	NA	TGCGCCAGCAGGTATAACAGGGATACGCAGTATTTT	CASRYNRDTQYF
TRBV18	TRBJ2-3	few	TRBD2	TGTGCCAGCGACCCGGGGGGGTCAGATACGCAGTATTTT	CASDPGGSDTQYF
TRBV7-2	TRBJ2-1	many	NA	TGTGCCAGCAGTCCTCAGGGTGGTTCCTACAATGAGCAGTTCTTC	CASSPQGGSYNEQFF
TRBV12-3/TRBV12-4	TRBJ2-7	NA	NA	TGTGCCAGCAGCGACACGGACTACGAGCAGTACTTC	CASSDTDYEQYF
TRBV12-3/TRBV12-4	TRBJ1-2	NA	NA	TGTGCCAGCAGTTGGGGAACCTATAACTATGGCTACACCTTC	CASSWGTYNYGYTF
TRBV12-3/TRBV12-4	TRBJ1-1	few	TRBD1	TGTGCCAGCAGGCCCTCGACAGGGACGGTAGAAGCTTTCTTT	CASRPSTGTVEAFF
TRBV6-2/TRBV6-3	TRBJ1-2	many	NA	TGTGCCAGCTCGGACGCGGGATTTAACTATGGCTACACCTTC	CASSDAGFNYGYTF
TRBV20-1	TRBJ1-1	many	NA	TGCAGTGCTAGCATGAACACTGAAGCTTTCTTT	CSASMNTEAFF
TRBV12-3/TRBV12-4	TRBJ1-5	NA	NA	TGTGCCAGCTGGAAGAGCAGCAATCAGCCCCAGCATTTT	CASWKSSNQPQHF
TRBV5-1	TRBJ2-7	few	NA	TGCGCCAGCAGCTTCGCGAGGTCGAGCTCCTACGAGCAGTACTTC	CASSFARSSSYEQYF
TRBV6-2/TRBV6-3	TRBJ1-5	few	NA	TGTGCCAGCAGTTACGAGGGGTTGAACAATCAGCCCCAGCATTTT	CASSYEGLNNQPQHF
TRBV7-2	TRBJ2-7	many	TRBD1	TGTGCCAGCAGCTTAGTTGGGGACAGGACCTACGAGCAGTACTTC	CASSLVGDRTYEQYF
TRBV4-1	TRBJ2-3	many	NA	TGCGCCAGCAGCCAAGGGGAGTTGAGGGATACGCAGTATTTT	CASSQGELRDTQYF
TRBV6-5	TRBJ2-6	few	NA	TGTGCCAGCAGTTACTCGGCCAGGGTGTTGGCTGGGGCCAACGTCCTGACTTTC	CASSYSARVLAGANVLTF
TRBV20-1	TRBJ2-3	many	NA	TGCAGTGCTAGGAGGAGGGGAAAGAGTCCAGATACGCAGTATTTT	CSARRRGKSPDTQYF
TRBV30	TRBJ2-3	NA	TRBD2	TGTGCCTGGAGTGTAGCGGGGGGTCCAGATACGCAGTATTTT	CAWSVAGGPDTQYF
TRBV5-4	TRBJ1-1	NA	NA	TGTGCCAGCAGCTTGGGAGGGGCGGGCCAGAACACTGAAGCTTTCTTT	CASSLGGAGQNTEAFF
TRBV5-1	TRBJ2-1	few	TRBD2	TGCGCCAGCAGCTTGGGATTTCTAGCGGGGAATGAGCAGTTCTTC	CASSLGFLAGNEQFF
TRBV9	TRBJ2-5	many	NA	TGTGCCAGCAGCGTAGCCCCCCAAGAGACCCAGTACTTC	CASSVAPQETQYF
TRBV10-1	TRBJ1-2	NA	NA	TGCGCCAGCAGTGCGGGACACCTAGGGTCTAACTATGGCTACACCTTC	CASSAGHLGSNYGYTF
TRBV27	TRBJ1-1	many	TRBD1	TGTGCCAGCAGTCCCGACAGGGGAGGAACTGAAGCTTTCTTT	CASSPDRGGTEAFF
TRBV20-1	TRBJ1-2	NA	TRBD1	TGCAGTGCTAGAGTTCTGCCAGGACAGGGGGAGGGGGATGGCTACACCTTC	CSARVLPGQGEGDGYTF
TRBV20-1	TRBJ2-5	few	NA	TGCAGTGCATCCTTGTTAGGGGGGCAGGAGACCCAGTACTTC	CSASLLGGQETQYF
TRBV14	TRBJ1-2	many	NA	TGTGCCAGCGGACTGGGTAACTATGGCTACACCTTC	CASGLGNYGYTF
TRBV18	TRBJ2-7	NA	NA	TGTGCCAGCTCACCAAGGGGGGGACTAAACGACGAGCAGTACTTC	CASSPRGGLNDEQYF
TRBV18	TRBJ2-3	NA	TRBD2	TGTGCCAGCTCACCCCGACTAGCGCTCACAGATACGCAGTATTTT	CASSPRLALTDTQYF
TRBV11-2	TRBJ1-1	many	NA	TGTGCCAGCAGCTTCTGGGAGCGTACTGAAGCTTTCTTT	CASSFWERTEAFF
TRBV20-1	TRBJ2-1	NA	NA	TGCAGTGCTAACGGGGACTACAATGAGCAGTTCTTC	CSANGDYNEQFF
TRBV15	TRBJ1-1	many	NA	TGTGCCACCAGCAGAGATAGGGACACTGAAGCTTTCTTT	CATSRDRDTEAFF
TRBV19	TRBJ2-3	NA	NA	TGTGCCAGTAGTATCCAGGCGACTAGCACAGATACGCAGTATTTT	CASSIQATSTDTQYF
TRBV4-3	TRBJ2-1	many	NA	TGCGCCAGCAGCCAAGATAACAAATACAATGAGCAGTTCTTC	CASSQDNKYNEQFF
TRBV20-1	TRBJ1-3	few	TRBD1	TGCAGTGCTAGAGATTATGAAACAGGGGGCTTTGGAAACACCATATATTTT	CSARDYETGGFGNTIYF
TRBV5-6	TRBJ2-7	NA	NA	TGTGCCAGCAGCTTGCGGAGCCCCGTATTCTCCTACGAGCAGTACTTC	CASSLRSPVFSYEQYF
TRBV20-1	TRBJ1-4	NA	NA	TGCAGTGCTAGAGATCCCAGGGTAGAAGAAAAACTGATTTTT	CSARDPRVEEKLIF